The rows below give T cell receptor beta chains drawn from one sample of a study of brain T cells in children with intractable seizures. The method was immunoSEQ multiplex PCR; TCRdb's version includes in-frame clones alone and lacks a portion of them. The table includes 60,000 to 65,000 clones, 95% to 96% detected once. The sequences come from peripheral blood, collected at surgery. The receptors derive from a boy in the first two years of life with focal cortical dysplasia and intractable seizures. Both conserved end residues are part of each CDR3. The order of the fields is V gene, J gene, CDR3 protein.

TRBV6-4,TRBJ2-2,CASTSGGSWGTGELFF
TRBV18,TRBJ2-3,CASSPQGYDTQYF
TRBV5-4,TRBJ2-3,CASSPGTGRTDTQYF
TRBV19,TRBJ1-2,CASMGGSYGYTF
TRBV24-1,TRBJ2-1,CATSDLRGKNEQFF
TRBV7-2,TRBJ2-1,CASSSNWTSGGGNEQFF
TRBV7-2,TRBJ2-2,CASSLASSGNTGELFF
TRBV19,TRBJ1-2,CASSDYRYPYGYTF
TRBV3-1/TRBV3-2,TRBJ2-7,CASSFGRTSIAYEQYF
TRBV3-1/TRBV3-2,TRBJ2-1,CASSQDPARTYNEQFF
TRBV6-5,TRBJ2-7,CASSYSTSGSSYEQYF
TRBV2,TRBJ2-3,CASSDGIAGGRNTDTQYF
TRBV5-4,TRBJ2-7,CASSVGLAGAYEQYF
TRBV5-1,TRBJ2-1,CASSLGQGYNEQFF
TRBV4-1,TRBJ1-2,CASSPDPTTYGYTF